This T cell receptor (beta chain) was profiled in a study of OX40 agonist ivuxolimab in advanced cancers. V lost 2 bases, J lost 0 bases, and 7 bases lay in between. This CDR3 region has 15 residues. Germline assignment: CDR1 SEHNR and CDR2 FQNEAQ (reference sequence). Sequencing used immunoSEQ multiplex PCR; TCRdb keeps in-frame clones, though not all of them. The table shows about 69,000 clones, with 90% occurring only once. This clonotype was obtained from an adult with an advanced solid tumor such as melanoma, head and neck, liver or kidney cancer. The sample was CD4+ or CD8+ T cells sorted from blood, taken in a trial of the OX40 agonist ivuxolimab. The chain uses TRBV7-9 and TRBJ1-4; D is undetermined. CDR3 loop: CASSLPSTTNEKLFF. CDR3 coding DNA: TGTGCCAGCAGCTTACCCTCCACAACTAATGAAAAACTGTTTTTT.